Each of the 32 T cell receptor beta chains below was sequenced from the same sample in a study of blood T cell repertoires in COVID-19. The protocol was immunoSEQ multiplex PCR, while the TCRdb copy is restricted to in-frame clones and leaves out a portion. The top ten clones hold 3% to 3.5% of a sample with some 160,000 clones, around 80% of them seen once. Sequencing was carried out using PBMCs or T cells enriched from blood (not recorded which). These receptors were taken from a woman aged 60-75 years who had recovered from COVID-19.

The V gene is TRBV12-3 or TRBV12-4, the J gene TRBJ1-1; D is uncertain. The ends were cut back, 5 bases at V and 0 bases at J, with 7 bases in the middle. The length of the CDR3 is 13 residues. The DNA for the CDR3 is TGTGCCAGCAGTCTGACTATGAACACTGAAGCTTTCTTT. This translates into CASSLTMNTEAFF.

The count of this clone is one. The V and J genes are TRBV5-1 and TRBJ2-7; TRBD1 agrees at 10 bases. The CDR3 loop spans 14 amino acids. The J segment lost 7 bases and the V segment lost 4 bases, leaving 8 bases of the junction unmatched. Germline CDR1 SGHRS, CDR2 YFSETQ. The CDR3 protein is CASSEDRGTREQYF. CDR3 DNA: TGCGCCAGCAGCGAGGACAGGGGGACGCGGGAGCAGTACTTC.

This clone was recorded only once. The chain has TRBV5-1 and TRBJ1-5; D unclear. Per germline, CDR1 SGHRS and CDR2 YFSETQ. This CDR3 has 15 amino acids. V lost 4 bases and J lost 2, with 13 bases in between. The CDR3 sequence is CASSANGEGNQPQHF. CDR3 nucleotide sequence: TGCGCCAGCAGCGCCAACGGGGAAGGCAATCAGCCCCAGCATTTT.

J is TRBJ1-1 and V is TRBV10-1; weak D call: TRBD1 (5 bases). The CDR3 is 14 amino acids. The germline gives CDR1 WNHNN, CDR2 SYGVQD (reference sequence). V was clipped by 3 bases and J by 4 bases, with 12 bases between them. The CDR3 loop reads CASSDSRAATEAFF. The CDR3 DNA is TGCGCCAGCAGTGACAGCAGGGCGGCCACTGAAGCTTTCTTT.

The chain carries TRBV24-1 and TRBJ2-3; 10 bases map to TRBD2. Looked up from germline, CDR1 is KGHDR and CDR2 is SFDVKD. This CDR3 has 15 amino acids. V gave up 3 bases and J gave up 5 bases; unmatched junction bases: 4. The chain's CDR3 is CATSDSGGAKDTQYF. In DNA form, the CDR3 reads TGTGCCACCAGTGATAGCGGGGGGGCCAAAGATACGCAGTATTTT.

This rearrangement joins TRBV5-1 to TRBJ2-1; 14 nucleotides agree with TRBD2. The V gene end was trimmed by 3 bases and the J gene end by 9 bases; junction bases not matched to a gene: 11. CDR1 and CDR2 from the germline V gene are SGHRS and YFSETQ. This CDR3 comprises 17 residues. The CDR3 reads CASSSILTSGGAGEQFF. In DNA form, the CDR3 reads TGCGCCAGCAGCTCTATATTGACTAGCGGGGGGGCTGGTGAGCAGTTCTTC.

The chain carries TRBV5-6 and TRBJ1-2, with TRBD1 matching over 9 bases. This CDR3 is built from 15 residues. Germline assignment: CDR1 SGHDT and CDR2 YYEEEE. After removal of 5 bases from V and 5 bases from J, the junction contained 10 bases not matched to a gene. The CDR3 loop is CASSIGQGRLYGYTF. DNA for the CDR3: TGTGCCAGCAGTATCGGACAGGGGCGGTTATATGGCTACACCTTC.

This sequence joins TRBV19 and TRBJ1-2; D might be TRBD1 (6 bases). This CDR3 has 14 residues. Germline values: CDR1 LNHDA, CDR2 SQIVND (reference sequence). V dropped 1 base and J dropped 2 bases, with 8 bases sitting between them. CDR3 amino acids: CASSIGQDNYGYTF. The CDR3 coding sequence is TGTGCCAGTAGTATAGGACAGGACAACTATGGCTACACCTTC.

This CDR3 reads CASSDVGELSNTEAFF. In DNA, the CDR3 is TGTGCCAGCAGTGATGTAGGGGAATTGAGTAACACTGAAGCTTTCTTT. The V and J genes are TRBV2 and TRBJ1-1, with D maybe TRBD1 (5 bases). The CDR3 totals 16 residues. CDR1 and CDR2 (germline): SNHLY, FYNNEI. V gave up 3 bases and J gave up 2 bases, with 16 bases separating them.

The V gene is TRBV4-1, the J gene TRBJ1-1; 7 bases align to TRBD1. Germline CDR1 and CDR2: MGHRA and YSYEKL. Trimming took 2 bases from V and 2 from J; bases not matched to a gene: 8. The CDR3 runs to 16 residues. CDR3 DNA sequence: TGCGCCAGCAGCCAACCAGCCACAGGGGTCAACACTGAAGCTTTCTTT. This translates into CASSQPATGVNTEAFF.

This sequence joins TRBV30 and TRBJ2-7; D is possibly TRBD1 (5 bases). The V gene lost 4 bases and the J gene lost 3 bases, with 16 bases spanning the gap. CDR1 and CDR2 (germline): GTSNPN, SVGIG (reference sequence). This CDR3 is built from 14 residues. For the CDR3, the DNA is TGTGCCTGGATAAGGGCAGGGATGGACTACGAGCAGTACTTC. This gives the protein CAWIRAGMDYEQYF.

The chain is built from TRBV27 and TRBJ2-7, with D maybe TRBD2 (6 bases). There are 13 residues in the CDR3. Trimming cost V 2 bases and J 5 bases, with 10 bases left between them. Germline CDR1 and CDR2: MNHEY and SMNVEV (reference sequence). The CDR3 here is CASSLLATHEQYF. CDR3 nucleotide sequence: TGTGCCAGCAGTTTACTAGCGACCCACGAGCAGTACTTC.

The chain combines TRBV5-6 with TRBJ2-5; D may be TRBD2 (6 bases). The CDR3 extends over 14 amino acids. Germline loops: CDR1 SGHDT, CDR2 YYEEEE. Trimming removed 2 bases from V and 1 base from J, with 9 bases in between. Here the CDR3 reads CASSLGDFQETQYF. The CDR3, as DNA: TGTGCCAGCAGCTTAGGGGACTTCCAAGAGACCCAGTACTTC.

This chain joins TRBV19 and TRBJ2-5; 11 nucleotides line up with TRBD1. This CDR3 has 13 residues. J lost 5 bases, V lost 10 bases, and 6 bases had no gene match. Germline V gives CDR1 LNHDA, CDR2 SQIVND (reference sequence). CDR3 DNA: TGTGCCACCAGGACAGGGGGCGGGGAGACCCAGTACTTC. This encodes CATRTGGGETQYF.

This clone was recorded once. J is TRBJ2-3 and V is TRBV6-5; 13 positions agree with TRBD2. Germline V CDR1 and CDR2: MNHEY, SVGAGI. The CDR3 sequence is 15 residues long. V shed 5 bases, J shed 6 bases, and the junction held 5 bases outside the gene matches. As DNA, the CDR3 is TGTGCCAGCAGTCGACTAGCGGGGGGCCGGGATACGCAGTATTTT. Encoded protein: CASSRLAGGRDTQYF.

This chain joins TRBV7-2 and TRBJ1-1, with D hard to call. The V gene lost 3 bases and the J gene lost 1 base, with 6 bases spanning the gap. Germline V gene data show CDR1 as SGHTA and CDR2 as FQGNSA. There are 13 residues in the CDR3. CDR3 DNA sequence: TGTGCCAGCAGCTTCTCAGGGAACACTGAAGCTTTCTTT. It specifies CASSFSGNTEAFF.

The rearrangement links TRBV18 to TRBJ1-1; 7 bases line up with TRBD1. CDR1 KGHSH and CDR2 LQKENI come from the germline V gene. The CDR3 covers 18 residues. Unmatched junction bases numbered 18, after V lost 6 bases and J lost 2 bases. CDR3: CASSKKPGTAPVNTEAFF. The DNA of the CDR3 is TGTGCCAGCTCTAAAAAACCCGGGACAGCCCCAGTAAACACTGAAGCTTTCTTT.

The rearrangement uses TRBV5-1 and TRBJ1-1, with 10 bases fitting TRBD1. There are 16 residues in the CDR3. Germline CDR1 is SGHRS and CDR2 is YFSETQ. Trimming took 3 bases from V and 6 from J; bases not matched to a gene: 11. DNA for the CDR3: TGCGCCAGCAGCTGGACTTTGACAGGGGGCATCGCTGAAGCTTTCTTT. Protein product: CASSWTLTGGIAEAFF. Supplemented by reference TRBV5-1 and TRBJ1-1, the full variable domain reads KAGVTQTPRYLIKTRGQQVTLSCSPISGHRSVSWYQQTPGQGLQFLFEYFSETQRNKGNFPGRFSGRQFSNSRSEMNVSTLELGDSALYLCASSWTLTGGIAEAFFGQGTRLTVV.

This clone has a single count. The chain has TRBV5-4 and TRBJ2-5, with D maybe TRBD2 (6 bases). Trimming pared 3 bases from V and 0 bases from J, leaving 9 bases between. The CDR3 runs to 14 residues. The germline V gene has CDR1 SGHNT and CDR2 YYREEE (reference sequence). CDR3 protein: CASSSRGNQETQYF. The CDR3 nucleotides are TGTGCCAGCAGCTCACGGGGGAACCAAGAGACCCAGTACTTC.

V usage is TRBV9 and J usage is TRBJ1-1; no clear D. V lost 0 bases, J lost 3 bases, and 9 bases lay in between. The CDR3 has 14 amino acids. CDR1 is SGDLS, CDR2 YYNGEE, per germline. The CDR3 nucleotides read TGTGCCAGCAGCGTAGTGGCGGGATACACTGAAGCTTTCTTT. It encodes CASSVVAGYTEAFF.

V gene TRBV4-1 combines with J gene TRBJ1-2, with 8 bases aligning to TRBD1. V was pared by 0 bases and J by 8 bases, with 8 bases of the junction left unmatched. Germline values: CDR1 MGHRA, CDR2 YSYEKL. The CDR3 totals 15 residues. Here the CDR3 reads CASSQDVAGGEGYTF. The CDR3 DNA sequence: TGCGCCAGCAGCCAAGATGTGGCAGGGGGCGAGGGCTACACCTTC.

This clone was seen only once. The chain is built from TRBV6-5 and TRBJ1-2; D gene ambiguous. The CDR3 is made up of 13 amino acids. The V end was cut by 6 bases, the J end by 0 bases, with 8 bases between. CDR1 and CDR2 (germline): MNHEY, SVGAGI. The CDR3 DNA sequence: TGTGCCAGCAGACGCCAGACTAACTATGGCTACACCTTC. It encodes CASRRQTNYGYTF.

This clone was observed once. This specimen includes other DNA sequences encoding the same CDR3. This chain joins TRBV4-1 and TRBJ1-1, with 7 bases matching TRBD1. The CDR3 has 14 amino acids. The J segment lost 1 base and the V segment lost 3 bases, leaving 2 bases of the junction unmatched. From germline, CDR1 is MGHRA and CDR2 YSYEKL. The DNA of the CDR3 is TGCGCCAGCAGCCATCGACAGGGGAACACTGAAGCTTTCTTT. Amino acids: CASSHRQGNTEAFF.

This clone showed up just a few times. The chain recombines TRBV9 with TRBJ1-3; 7 bases are shared with TRBD1. Trimming took 2 bases from V and 4 from J; bases not matched to a gene: 3. The CDR3 spans 14 residues. CDR1 SGDLS and CDR2 YYNGEE come from the germline V gene. The CDR3 DNA reads as TGTGCCAGCAGCGTTGACAGGGCCGGAAACACCATATATTTT. This translates into CASSVDRAGNTIYF.

This clone was recorded once. This chain connects TRBV21-1 to TRBJ1-2; the DNA was not used to check the table's D call, TRBD1. TRBV21-1 is a pseudogene. CDR3 length: 16 amino acids. The CDR3 region has the DNA TGTGCCAGCAGCAAAGTAGGGACAGGGAGGTGGTATGGCTACACCTTC. This codes for CASSKVGTGRWYGYTF.

The V call is TRBV27, the J call TRBJ1-2; 7 bases match TRBD1. This CDR3 region has 15 residues. With 7 bases clipped from V and 4 bases from J, the junction kept 12 bases outside the gene matches. The germline V gene encodes CDR1 MNHEY and CDR2 SMNVEV (reference sequence). CDR3 sequence (DNA): TGTGCCAGCACCGGAAAAGGGGGCTCGAGCTATGGCTACACCTTC. Its protein is CASTGKGGSSYGYTF.

The rearrangement links TRBV12-3 or TRBV12-4 to TRBJ2-7; D is uncertain. V was trimmed by 8 bases and J by 5 bases, leaving 10 bases between them. The CDR3 consists of 11 residues. CDR3 amino acids: CASGLSHEQYF. In DNA form, the CDR3 reads TGTGCCAGCGGGCTCAGCCACGAGCAGTACTTC.

This clone has just a few counts. The rearrangement joins TRBV3-1 (or the pseudogene TRBV3-2) to TRBJ1-1; D ambiguous. CDR1 is LGHDT, CDR2 YNNKEL, per germline (reference sequence). Trimming cost V 4 bases and J 8 bases, with 17 bases left between them. The CDR3 contains 14 residues. CDR3 protein: CASSPPGVSSEAFF. CDR3 DNA sequence: TGTGCCAGCAGCCCCCCCGGGGTATCGTCCGAAGCTTTCTTT.

The chain recombines TRBV29-1 with TRBJ2-7; tentatively, D is TRBD1 (5 bases). Germline V gene sequence: CDR1 SQVTM, CDR2 ANQGSEA. This CDR3 region has 11 residues. Deletions cut 4 bases from V and 4 bases from J, with 8 bases between. Written as DNA, the CDR3 is TGCAGCGTTGTTAGGGGATACGAGCAGTACTTC. Its protein is CSVVRGYEQYF.

The chain links TRBV6-1 to TRBJ1-2; D uncertain. V dropped 0 bases and J dropped 5 bases, with 13 bases sitting between them. Germline CDR1 MNHNS, CDR2 SASEGT. This CDR3 is built from 15 residues. The CDR3: CASSEARGVRYGYTF. In DNA, the CDR3 is TGTGCCAGCAGTGAAGCGCGCGGGGTAAGGTATGGCTACACCTTC.

This clone occurred a few times. The rearrangement uses TRBV2 and TRBJ1-5; 9 nucleotides agree with TRBD1. The germline V gene has CDR1 SNHLY and CDR2 FYNNEI. J lost 7 bases, V lost 6 bases, and 7 bases had no gene match. The CDR3 has 14 residues. CDR3 in DNA: TGTGCCAGCAGCCGACAGGGGGGTGGCCAGCCCCAGCATTTT. This translates into CASSRQGGGQPQHF.

V usage is TRBV27 and J usage is TRBJ2-1; TRBD1 agrees at 7 bases. V lost 6 bases to trimming and J lost 5 bases; unmatched junction nucleotides: 13. CDR1 and CDR2 from the germline V gene are MNHEY and SMNVEV (reference sequence). This CDR3 is built from 16 residues. The CDR3 is CASRRSRGLCDNEQFF. In nucleotides, the CDR3 is TGTGCCAGCAGGAGAAGCAGGGGGTTGTGTGACAATGAGCAGTTCTTC.